Presented here are 20 T cell receptor beta chains from one specimen sequenced in a study of blood T cell repertoires in COVID-19. The protocol was immunoSEQ multiplex PCR, while the TCRdb copy is restricted to in-frame clones and leaves out a portion. The table includes tens of thousands of clones, over 70% detected once. The sequenced material came from peripheral blood. Source of these receptors: a woman aged 70-85 years with acute or convalescent COVID-19.

The chain couples TRBV27 to TRBJ1-6, with 8 bases fitting TRBD1. V lost 6 bases and J lost 10; bases outside the gene matches: 5. The CDR3 covers 13 residues. The germline V gene encodes CDR1 MNHEY and CDR2 SMNVEV (reference sequence). CDR3: CASRTGDSSPLHF. The DNA of the CDR3 is TGTGCCAGCAGGACAGGGGATTCATCACCCCTCCACTTT.

V is TRBV13 and J is TRBJ2-1, with TRBD1 as a possible D gene (6 bases). CDR1 and CDR2 (germline): PRHDT, FYEKMQ (reference sequence). CDR3 length equals 15 residues. V lost 4 bases to trimming and J lost 4 bases, with 14 bases between them. In nucleotides, the CDR3 is TGTGCCAGCAGCTCCGCCAGGGGAGTTTACAATGAGCAGTTCTTC. Translated, it gives CASSSARGVYNEQFF.

The rearrangement links TRBV27 to TRBJ2-7; a weak D match, TRBD2 (6 bases). Germline V gives CDR1 MNHEY, CDR2 SMNVEV (reference sequence). There are 12 residues in the CDR3. V dropped 2 bases and J dropped 13 bases, with 15 bases sitting between them. The CDR3 sequence is CASSLGAGREYF. The DNA for the CDR3 is TGTGCCAGCAGTTTAGGGGCGGGAAGGGAATACTTC.

This chain's CDR3 is CASSAGGTEAFF. In DNA form, the CDR3 reads TGTGCCAGCAGCGCCGGGGGCACTGAAGCTTTCTTT. The chain combines TRBV6-2 or TRBV6-3 with TRBJ1-1; D possibly corresponds to TRBD1 (5 bases). The CDR3 is 12 amino acids. Germline loops: CDR1 MNHEY, CDR2 SVGEGT. V was trimmed by 6 bases and J by 4 bases, leaving 9 bases between them.

The sample holds a few counts of this clone. This rearrangement joins TRBV11-3 to TRBJ2-1, with 8 bases that match TRBD1. V lost 5 bases and J lost 8; bases outside the gene matches: 11. This CDR3 is built from 15 residues. Germline CDR1 is SGHNT and CDR2 is YENEEA. CDR3 coding DNA: TGTGCCAGCAGCCCAGGACAGGGTCTTTGGGATGAGCAGTTCTTC. Amino acids: CASSPGQGLWDEQFF.

The sample holds a few counts of this clone. The chain links TRBV7-2 to TRBJ1-2; no firm D call. V lost 3 bases and J lost 4, with 15 bases in between. This CDR3 region has 15 residues. Germline lookup yields CDR1 SGHTA and CDR2 FQGNSA. CDR3 amino acids: CASSLYPGLIYGYTF. For the CDR3, the DNA is TGTGCCAGCAGCTTGTACCCGGGGTTGATCTATGGCTACACCTTC.

This clone showed up just a few times. The rearrangement joins TRBV7-9 to TRBJ1-1, with D maybe TRBD1 (5 bases). V lost 1 base to trimming and J lost 4 bases, with 10 bases between them. The CDR3 contains 14 residues. Germline V CDR1 and CDR2: SEHNR, FQNEAQ (reference sequence). This CDR3 reads CASSLEGRATEAFF. Written as DNA, the CDR3 is TGTGCCAGCAGCTTAGAAGGCAGGGCCACTGAAGCTTTCTTT.

The chain combines TRBV19 with TRBJ2-1; 9 positions match TRBD1. The CDR3 is 14 amino acids. Per germline, CDR1 LNHDA and CDR2 SQIVND (reference sequence). Trimming took 10 bases from V and 10 from J; bases not matched to a gene: 14. The CDR3 sequence is CATRSGTGTREQFF. The CDR3, as DNA: TGTGCCACCCGGTCCGGGACAGGGACTCGGGAGCAGTTCTTC.

This clone was seen more than once but under ten times. The rearrangement links TRBV10-3 to TRBJ1-3; D gene uncertain. The CDR3 contains 15 residues. The ends were cut back, 4 bases at V and 0 bases at J, with 10 bases in the middle. Germline lookup yields CDR1 ENHRY and CDR2 SYGVKD. CDR3 loop: CAISGASLSGNTIYF. The DNA for the CDR3 is TGTGCCATCAGTGGGGCTAGCCTCTCTGGAAACACCATATATTTT.

The rearrangement uses TRBV7-6 and TRBJ1-3; a possible D gene is TRBD1 (6 bases). The germline V gene encodes CDR1 SGHVS and CDR2 FNYEAQ. V lost 5 bases, J lost 4 bases, and 15 bases lay in between. The length of the CDR3 is 15 residues. The CDR3, as DNA: TGTGCCAGCAGCGCCCCGGGGGGCGCAGGAAACACCATATATTTT. Translation: CASSAPGGAGNTIYF.

The genes are TRBV19 and TRBJ1-2; D is possibly TRBD1 (6 bases). CDR1 is LNHDA, CDR2 SQIVND, per germline (reference sequence). The CDR3 runs 14 residues. The V end lost 4 bases, the J end lost 3 bases, and 12 bases lay between the germline ends. CDR3 amino acids: CASSKDSLDYGYTF. In nucleotides, the CDR3 is TGTGCCAGTAGTAAGGACAGTCTAGACTATGGCTACACCTTC.

The V and J genes are TRBV5-1 and TRBJ1-2; 7 bases agree with TRBD1. This CDR3 spans 17 amino acids. Germline assignment: CDR1 SGHRS and CDR2 YFSETQ. With 3 bases clipped from V and 0 bases from J, the junction kept 11 bases outside the gene matches. The CDR3 DNA reads as TGCGCCAGCAGCTCCAGGGGGGCAGGGTCTGCTAACTATGGCTACACCTTC. This translates into CASSSRGAGSANYGYTF.

The J gene is TRBJ2-3, the V gene TRBV6-5; tentatively, D is TRBD1 (6 bases). V lost 2 bases, J lost 1 base, and 7 bases lay in between. CDR1 is MNHEY and CDR2 is SVGAGI in the germline V gene. This CDR3 spans 14 amino acids. CDR3 amino acids: CASSYPGGTDTQYF. CDR3 bases: TGTGCCAGCAGTTACCCAGGGGGCACAGATACGCAGTATTTT.

This clone was observed a single time. This sequence joins TRBV2 and TRBJ2-5; weak D call: TRBD1 (7 bases). V was clipped by 1 base and J by 9 bases, with 21 bases between them. The CDR3 extends over 16 amino acids. Germline lookup yields CDR1 SNHLY and CDR2 FYNNEI. CDR3 loop: CASSEEVLEGARPQYF. The DNA for the CDR3 is TGTGCCAGCAGTGAAGAGGTCCTGGAGGGGGCCCGACCCCAGTACTTC. Looking up the rest from reference TRBV2 and TRBJ2-5 gives the full variable domain: EPEVTQTPSHQVTQMGQEVILRCVPISNHLYFYWYRQILGQKVEFLVSFYNNEISEKSEIFDDQFSVERPDGSNFTLKIRSTKLEDSAMYFCASSEEVLEGARPQYFGPGTRLLVL.

The sample holds one count of this clone. As DNA, the CDR3 is TGCGCCAGCAGCTTGGAGGGGGCTAGTCAGCCCCAGCATTTT. Translating gives CASSLEGASQPQHF. V and J are TRBV5-1 and TRBJ1-5; 7 bases are a match to TRBD1. V shed 0 bases, J shed 6 bases, and the junction held 3 bases outside the gene matches. CDR1 and CDR2 from the germline V gene are SGHRS and YFSETQ. The CDR3 sequence is 14 residues long.

The V call is TRBV11-2, the J call TRBJ1-6; TRBD1 might be the D (6 bases). The CDR3 runs 15 residues. V gave up 5 bases and J gave up 10 bases, with 18 bases separating them. Germline CDR1 and CDR2: SGHAT and FQNNGV. The CDR3 nucleotides are TGTGCCAGCAGCGTAGCTTCAGGGGATAGATCACCCCTCCACTTT. This codes for CASSVASGDRSPLHF.

The V call is TRBV24-1, the J call TRBJ1-2; D may be TRBD1 (5 bases). Germline V gene sequence: CDR1 KGHDR, CDR2 SFDVKD. The CDR3 has 18 amino acids. V lost 4 bases, J lost 0 bases, and 20 bases lay in between. The CDR3 DNA reads TGTGCCACCAGTGACCCCGGGTCCACAGGTGCCCCTAACTATGGCTACACCTTC. Amino acid sequence: CATSDPGSTGAPNYGYTF.

The CDR3 is CATSDLRTGTDTQYF. CDR3 DNA sequence: TGTGCCACCAGTGATTTGCGAACAGGGACAGATACGCAGTATTTT. V gene TRBV24-1 combines with J gene TRBJ2-3; D possibly corresponds to TRBD1 (6 bases). This CDR3 has 15 residues. Germline V CDR1 and CDR2: KGHDR, SFDVKD. Trimming pared 0 bases from V and 3 bases from J, leaving 9 bases between.

There are many counts of this clone. The rearrangement joins TRBV10-2 to TRBJ2-7; 9 bases map to TRBD1. J gave up 6 bases and V 8 bases, and 5 bases lay outside the gene matches. In germline, CDR1 is WSHSY, CDR2 SAAADI. The CDR3 runs to 12 residues. CDR3 protein: CASGRQGGEQYV. The CDR3 DNA reads as TGCGCCAGCGGGCGACAGGGGGGCGAGCAGTACGTC.

The chain combines TRBV2 with TRBJ2-7; D is uncertain. The germline gives CDR1 SNHLY, CDR2 FYNNEI. The CDR3 consists of 14 residues. V dropped 4 bases and J dropped 5 bases, with 15 bases sitting between them. CDR3 protein: CASSVAGQWDEQYF. CDR3 bases: TGTGCCAGCAGTGTGGCTGGGCAGTGGGACGAGCAGTACTTC.